The rows below give T cell receptor beta chains drawn from one sample of a study of blood T cells in healthy people across ages. TCRdb re-called the 5' RACE reads through MiXCR, storing one row per CDR3 protein. The sample lists over a million distinct CDR3 sequences, under 55% seen once, with 4% in the top ten. Input material: blood. All receptors come from a woman younger than 30 in good health. Both conserved end residues are part of each CDR3. The order of the fields is CDR3 DNA, CDR3 protein, D gene, J gene, V gene, clone size. D genes are given only for firm matches. The size entry is marked missing in some rows and otherwise reads once, few, many or a size class.

CDR3nt: TGTGCCAGCAGGACAAGATACTATGGCTACACCTTC
CDR3aa: CASRTRYYGYTF
d_gene: .
j_gene: TRBJ1-2
v_gene: TRBV12-3/TRBV12-4
abundance: .

CDR3nt: TGTGCCAGCAGCCCGACCGGACAGGGCGATCAGCCCCAGCATTTT
CDR3aa: CASSPTGQGDQPQHF
d_gene: TRBD1
j_gene: TRBJ1-5
v_gene: TRBV7-6
abundance: .

CDR3nt: TGTGCCAGCAGTTTACTAGCGGGGTACTTCACAGATACGCAGTATTTT
CDR3aa: CASSLLAGYFTDTQYF
d_gene: TRBD2
j_gene: TRBJ2-3
v_gene: TRBV12-3/TRBV12-4
abundance: .

CDR3nt: TGTGCCAGCAGCCAAGCCTTCTCCTACGAGCAGTACTTC
CDR3aa: CASSQAFSYEQYF
d_gene: .
j_gene: TRBJ2-7
v_gene: TRBV3-1
abundance: .

CDR3nt: TGTGCCAGCAGTTACAGAGGATATCTGGATGAAAAACTGTTTTTT
CDR3aa: CASSYRGYLDEKLFF
d_gene: .
j_gene: TRBJ1-4
v_gene: TRBV6-6
abundance: few

CDR3nt: TGTGCTAGTGGTTTGGTACTCGACAGGGGGCGAGTCAATGAGCAGTACTTC
CDR3aa: CASGLVLDRGRVNEQYF
d_gene: TRBD1
j_gene: TRBJ2-5
v_gene: TRBV12-5
abundance: .

CDR3nt: TGCAGCGTTCTCCTTCCAACTAATGAAAAACTGTTTTTT
CDR3aa: CSVLLPTNEKLFF
d_gene: .
j_gene: TRBJ1-4
v_gene: TRBV29-1
abundance: few

CDR3nt: TGTGCCAGCAGTTCCCTGTGCAGGAGTTACGAGCAGTACTTC
CDR3aa: CASSSLCRSYEQYF
d_gene: .
j_gene: TRBJ2-7
v_gene: TRBV27
abundance: few

CDR3nt: TGTGCCATGGGCGGGACCCGAACCGCTGAAGCTTTCTTT
CDR3aa: CAMGGTRTAEAFF
d_gene: .
j_gene: TRBJ1-1
v_gene: TRBV10-3
abundance: .

CDR3nt: TGCGCCAGCACCAACGGGACTAGCGGGAGAAATGAGCAGTACTTC
CDR3aa: CASTNGTSGRNEQYF
d_gene: TRBD2
j_gene: TRBJ2-7
v_gene: TRBV5-1
abundance: few

CDR3nt: TGTGCCGGCAGTGAATACGACTGGGAAGGGCAGTACTTC
CDR3aa: CAGSEYDWEGQYF
d_gene: .
j_gene: TRBJ2-7
v_gene: TRBV25-1
abundance: .

CDR3nt: TGTGCCAGCAAAAGGTCCGAGACAAAAGCCTACAATGAGCAGTACTTC
CDR3aa: CASKRSETKAYNEQYF
d_gene: .
j_gene: TRBJ2-7
v_gene: TRBV2
abundance: .

CDR3nt: TGTGCCAGCCCGGACAGGAACACAGATACGCAGTATTTT
CDR3aa: CASPDRNTDTQYF
d_gene: TRBD1
j_gene: TRBJ2-3
v_gene: TRBV2
abundance: .

CDR3nt: TGTGCCAGCAGTTCCGGACTAGCGGGAGCAGATACGCAGTATTTT
CDR3aa: CASSSGLAGADTQYF
d_gene: TRBD2
j_gene: TRBJ2-3
v_gene: TRBV6-6
abundance: few

CDR3nt: TGCGCCAGCAGCTTGGCGAGCAGGAGGAACACTGAAGCTTTCTTT
CDR3aa: CASSLASRRNTEAFF
d_gene: .
j_gene: TRBJ1-1
v_gene: TRBV5-1
abundance: few

CDR3nt: TGCAGTGCTAGAGCACCCCCGGGCTACACCTTC
CDR3aa: CSARAPPGYTF
d_gene: .
j_gene: TRBJ1-2
v_gene: TRBV20-1
abundance: .

CDR3nt: TGTGCCAGCAGTTCCCCCGGGACAGGAAGGGATAATGAGCAGTTCTTC
CDR3aa: CASSSPGTGRDNEQFF
d_gene: TRBD1
j_gene: TRBJ2-1
v_gene: TRBV27
abundance: .

CDR3nt: TGTGCCAGCAACGTACAGGGTGGCGGCGAAAAACTGTTTTTT
CDR3aa: CASNVQGGGEKLFF
d_gene: .
j_gene: TRBJ1-4
v_gene: TRBV2
abundance: .

CDR3nt: TGTGCCAGCAGTTTAAGCGGGGGGGGACAAGAGACCCAGTACTTC
CDR3aa: CASSLSGGGQETQYF
d_gene: TRBD2
j_gene: TRBJ2-5
v_gene: TRBV12-3/TRBV12-4
abundance: .

CDR3nt: TGCAGTGCTAGACTGAAGTCGACAGGTCACTACCAGTTCTTC
CDR3aa: CSARLKSTGHYQFF
d_gene: .
j_gene: TRBJ2-1
v_gene: TRBV20-1
abundance: .

CDR3nt: TGTGCCAGCAGCTTTGGGACTAGCGGGGGGGGTTATACGCAGTATTTT
CDR3aa: CASSFGTSGGGYTQYF
d_gene: TRBD2
j_gene: TRBJ2-3
v_gene: TRBV7-2
abundance: .

CDR3nt: TGTGCCAGCAGCTTCCACTACGAGCAGTACTTC
CDR3aa: CASSFHYEQYF
d_gene: .
j_gene: TRBJ2-7
v_gene: TRBV7-2
abundance: many

CDR3nt: TGTGCCAGCAGTAGACTAGCGGGAGTTTCCCACGAGCAGTACTTC
CDR3aa: CASSRLAGVSHEQYF
d_gene: TRBD2
j_gene: TRBJ2-7
v_gene: TRBV12-3/TRBV12-4
abundance: .

CDR3nt: TGCAGCGTTGTCGACGAGGGGACTCTCTCTGGGGCCAACGTCCTGACTTTC
CDR3aa: CSVVDEGTLSGANVLTF
d_gene: .
j_gene: TRBJ2-6
v_gene: TRBV29-1
abundance: few

CDR3nt: TGCGCCAGCAGCTACCGGGACAGCCACACCGGGGAGCTGTTTTTT
CDR3aa: CASSYRDSHTGELFF
d_gene: TRBD1
j_gene: TRBJ2-2
v_gene: TRBV5-1
abundance: .

CDR3nt: TGTGCCAGCAGTACACAGGGGCGGACTGAAGCTTTCTTT
CDR3aa: CASSTQGRTEAFF
d_gene: TRBD1
j_gene: TRBJ1-1
v_gene: TRBV6-1
abundance: .

CDR3nt: TGCAGTGCTGGGAGGCGAGGGGGCGCTTTCTATGGCTACACCTTC
CDR3aa: CSAGRRGGAFYGYTF
d_gene: TRBD1
j_gene: TRBJ1-2
v_gene: TRBV20-1
abundance: few

CDR3nt: TGTGCCAGCAGCCAGGGTGGGGGGGCTTGGCAGCCCCAGCATTTT
CDR3aa: CASSQGGGAWQPQHF
d_gene: .
j_gene: TRBJ1-5
v_gene: TRBV3-1
abundance: .

CDR3nt: TGCAGTGCTGCTAGTATTGGCTACACCTTC
CDR3aa: CSAASIGYTF
d_gene: .
j_gene: TRBJ1-2
v_gene: TRBV20-1
abundance: .

CDR3nt: TGTGCCAGCAGTACGACCTCCGGGACGGATTTCGGATCACCCCTCCACTTT
CDR3aa: CASSTTSGTDFGSPLHF
d_gene: .
j_gene: TRBJ1-6
v_gene: TRBV6-2/TRBV6-3
abundance: .

CDR3nt: TGTGCTAGCAGCACGGGACTAGCGGGAGGGGACAATGAGCAGTTCTTC
CDR3aa: CASSTGLAGGDNEQFF
d_gene: TRBD2
j_gene: TRBJ2-1
v_gene: TRBV7-7
abundance: many

CDR3nt: TGTGCCAGCACCCCAAGAGGCCTCGGGGGTGAAGCTTTCTTT
CDR3aa: CASTPRGLGGEAFF
d_gene: .
j_gene: TRBJ1-1
v_gene: TRBV6-6
abundance: .

CDR3nt: TGCAGTGCTCCCCGCTCAGCAGGGGCAGATACGCAGTATTTT
CDR3aa: CSAPRSAGADTQYF
d_gene: .
j_gene: TRBJ2-3
v_gene: TRBV20-1
abundance: .

CDR3nt: TGCAGCGTTTGGGGACTAGCGGGAGGAATAAACAATGAGCAGTTCTTC
CDR3aa: CSVWGLAGGINNEQFF
d_gene: TRBD2
j_gene: TRBJ2-1
v_gene: TRBV29-1
abundance: few

CDR3nt: TGTGCCACCAGTGACGGATCGGGCTACGAGCAGTACTTC
CDR3aa: CATSDGSGYEQYF
d_gene: .
j_gene: TRBJ2-7
v_gene: TRBV24-1
abundance: few

CDR3nt: TGTGCCAGCAGCTTAGGTCCTAGCGTTCTGTACGAGCAGTACTTC
CDR3aa: CASSLGPSVLYEQYF
d_gene: .
j_gene: TRBJ2-7
v_gene: TRBV7-8
abundance: many

CDR3nt: TGTGCCAGTATGACTAGCGGGAGGAATCGGCGTACCACAGATACGCAGTATTTT
CDR3aa: CASMTSGRNRRTTDTQYF
d_gene: TRBD2
j_gene: TRBJ2-3
v_gene: TRBV7-8
abundance: few

CDR3nt: TGCAGTGCTAGTGGGACCTCACGGGATGAGCGGTTCTTC
CDR3aa: CSASGTSRDERFF
d_gene: .
j_gene: TRBJ2-1
v_gene: TRBV20-1
abundance: .

CDR3nt: TGTGCCAGCAGCGAGGGTAGCGTCATCTACAATGAGCAGTTCTTC
CDR3aa: CASSEGSVIYNEQFF
d_gene: .
j_gene: TRBJ2-1
v_gene: TRBV9
abundance: few

CDR3nt: TGCGCCAGCAGCCAAGATAGGGCACCCAATCAGCCCCAGCATTTT
CDR3aa: CASSQDRAPNQPQHF
d_gene: .
j_gene: TRBJ1-5
v_gene: TRBV4-1
abundance: .

CDR3nt: TGTGCCTGGAGCGGGGGTAACACCGGGGAGCTGTTTTTT
CDR3aa: CAWSGGNTGELFF
d_gene: .
j_gene: TRBJ2-2
v_gene: TRBV30
abundance: many

CDR3nt: TGTGCCATCAGTGAGGCACTGACAGGGCCCTACGAGCAGTACTTC
CDR3aa: CAISEALTGPYEQYF
d_gene: TRBD1
j_gene: TRBJ2-7
v_gene: TRBV10-3
abundance: .

CDR3nt: TGTGCCAGCAGCGCGGGGAGTAGCAATCAGCCCCAGCATTTT
CDR3aa: CASSAGSSNQPQHF
d_gene: .
j_gene: TRBJ1-5
v_gene: TRBV7-9
abundance: few

CDR3nt: TGTGCCAGCAGCATCGGACAGTATAATTCACCCCTCCACTTT
CDR3aa: CASSIGQYNSPLHF
d_gene: .
j_gene: TRBJ1-6
v_gene: TRBV27
abundance: once

CDR3nt: TGCGCCAGCAGCCAAGATACGGGGGCCGCGAACACTGAAGCTTTCTTT
CDR3aa: CASSQDTGAANTEAFF
d_gene: .
j_gene: TRBJ1-1
v_gene: TRBV4-1
abundance: .